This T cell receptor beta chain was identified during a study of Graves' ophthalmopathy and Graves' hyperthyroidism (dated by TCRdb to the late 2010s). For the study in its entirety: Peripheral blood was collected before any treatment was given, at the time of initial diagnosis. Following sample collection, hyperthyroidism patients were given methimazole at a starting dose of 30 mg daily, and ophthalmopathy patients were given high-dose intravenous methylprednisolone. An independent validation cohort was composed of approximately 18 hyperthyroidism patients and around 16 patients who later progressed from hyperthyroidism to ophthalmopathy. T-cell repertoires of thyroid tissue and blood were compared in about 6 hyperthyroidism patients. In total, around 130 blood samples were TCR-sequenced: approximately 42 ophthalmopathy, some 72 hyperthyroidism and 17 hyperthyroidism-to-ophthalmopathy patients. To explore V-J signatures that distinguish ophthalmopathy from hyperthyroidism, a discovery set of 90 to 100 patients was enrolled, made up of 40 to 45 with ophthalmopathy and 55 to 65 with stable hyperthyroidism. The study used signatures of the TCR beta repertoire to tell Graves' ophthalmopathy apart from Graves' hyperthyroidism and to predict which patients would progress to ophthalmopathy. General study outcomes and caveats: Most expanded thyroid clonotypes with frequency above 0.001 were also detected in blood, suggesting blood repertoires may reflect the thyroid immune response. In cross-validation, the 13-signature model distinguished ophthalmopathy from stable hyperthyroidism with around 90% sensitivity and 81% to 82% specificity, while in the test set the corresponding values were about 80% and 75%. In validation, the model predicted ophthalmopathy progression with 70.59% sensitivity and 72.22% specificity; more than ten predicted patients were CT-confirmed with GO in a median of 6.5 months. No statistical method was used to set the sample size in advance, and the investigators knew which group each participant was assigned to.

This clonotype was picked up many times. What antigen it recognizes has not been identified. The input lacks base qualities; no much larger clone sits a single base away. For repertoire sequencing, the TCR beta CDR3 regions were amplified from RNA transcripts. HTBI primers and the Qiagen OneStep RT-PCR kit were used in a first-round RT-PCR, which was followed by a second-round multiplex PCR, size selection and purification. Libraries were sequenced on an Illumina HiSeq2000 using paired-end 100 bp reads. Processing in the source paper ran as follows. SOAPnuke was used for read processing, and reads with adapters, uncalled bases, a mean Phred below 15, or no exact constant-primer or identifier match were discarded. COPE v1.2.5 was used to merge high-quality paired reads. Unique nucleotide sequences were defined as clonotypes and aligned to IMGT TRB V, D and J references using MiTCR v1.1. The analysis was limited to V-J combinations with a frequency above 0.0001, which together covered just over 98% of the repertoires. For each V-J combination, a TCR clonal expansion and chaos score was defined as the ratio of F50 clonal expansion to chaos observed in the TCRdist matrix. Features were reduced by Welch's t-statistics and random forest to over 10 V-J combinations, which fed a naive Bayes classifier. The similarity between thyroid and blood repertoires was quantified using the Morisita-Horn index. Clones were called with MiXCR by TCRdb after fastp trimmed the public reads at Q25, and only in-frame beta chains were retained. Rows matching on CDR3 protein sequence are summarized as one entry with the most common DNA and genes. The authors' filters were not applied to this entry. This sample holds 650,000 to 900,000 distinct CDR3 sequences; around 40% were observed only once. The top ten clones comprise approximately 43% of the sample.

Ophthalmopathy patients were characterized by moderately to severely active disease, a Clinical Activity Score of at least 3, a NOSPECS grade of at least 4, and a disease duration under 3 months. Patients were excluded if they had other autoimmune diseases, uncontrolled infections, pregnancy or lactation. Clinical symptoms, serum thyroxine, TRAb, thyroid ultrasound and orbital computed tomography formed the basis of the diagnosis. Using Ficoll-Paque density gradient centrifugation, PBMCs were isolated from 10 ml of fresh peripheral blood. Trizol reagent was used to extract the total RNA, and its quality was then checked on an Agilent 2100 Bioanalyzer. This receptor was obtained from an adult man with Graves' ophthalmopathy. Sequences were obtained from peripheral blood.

Here the CDR3 is given as CASSLRAGSTYEQYF. The DNA reads TGTGCCAGCAGCTTGCGGGCAGGGAGTACCTACGAGCAGTACTTC. This chain joins TRBV7-2 to TRBJ2-7; the D element might be TRBD1 or TRBD2, as each aligns at 5 bases. V lost 3 bases and J lost 2 bases; the stretch between them is 14 bases long. Spanning cysteine to phenylalanine, the CDR3 consists of 15 amino acids. This entry keeps only the CDR3 DNA: 45 bases, framed from base 1. The CDR1 and CDR2 encoded by the germline V gene are SGHTA and FQGNSA.